This T cell receptor beta chain was found in a study of T-cell reconstitution after alpha-beta-depleted transplantation in children. Turning to this clonotype: Its target is not known. With a much larger clone just one base away, this may be a read error.

Preparation of the TCRbeta library was carried out with unique molecular identifiers. TCRdb called the PCR reads again in MiXCR, with one record for every CDR3 protein. This table has fewer than 500,000 distinct CDR3 sequences, 43% appearing once. This CDR3 is 12 amino acids long. Trimming pared 3 bases from V and 3 bases from J, leaving 6 bases between. CDR1 and CDR2 (germline): SGHTA, FQGNSA. General observations from the study: Reported findings indicate that, about two months after transplant, alpha-beta T cells came from several hundred expanded clones, which were derived from non-depleted graft cells. At day 60, the high TCRbeta diversity found in some patients originated from recipient T cells and thymic progenitors that had survived. Newly produced T cells mostly accounted for T-cell counts and diversity one year post-transplant.

The chain uses TRBV7-2 and TRBJ2-7; D unclear. The specimen comprised PBMCs, sampled before TCRalphabeta/CD19-depleted stem cell transplant. The source is a girl aged 2 to 10 with aplastic anemia, due to receive a stem cell transplant. The CDR3 loop reads CASSFPLYEQYF. Written as DNA, the CDR3 is TGTGCCAGCAGCTTTCCCCTCTACGAGCAGTACTTC.